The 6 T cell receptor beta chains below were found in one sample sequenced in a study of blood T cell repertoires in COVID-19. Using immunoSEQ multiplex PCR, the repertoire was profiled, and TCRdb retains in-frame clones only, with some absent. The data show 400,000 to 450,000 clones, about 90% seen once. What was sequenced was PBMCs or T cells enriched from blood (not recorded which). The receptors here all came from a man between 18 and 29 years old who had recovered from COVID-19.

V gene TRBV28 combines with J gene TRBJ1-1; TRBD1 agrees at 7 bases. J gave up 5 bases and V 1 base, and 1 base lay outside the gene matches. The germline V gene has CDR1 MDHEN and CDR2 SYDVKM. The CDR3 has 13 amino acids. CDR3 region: CASSLSRGTEAFF. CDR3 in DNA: TGTGCCAGCAGTTTATCCAGGGGGACTGAAGCTTTCTTT.

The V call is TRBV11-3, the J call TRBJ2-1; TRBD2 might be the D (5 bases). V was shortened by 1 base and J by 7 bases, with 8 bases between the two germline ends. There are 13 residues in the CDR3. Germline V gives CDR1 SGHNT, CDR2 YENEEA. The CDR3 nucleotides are TGTGCCAGCAGCTTAGCGGGATTTAATGAGCAGTTCTTC. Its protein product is CASSLAGFNEQFF.

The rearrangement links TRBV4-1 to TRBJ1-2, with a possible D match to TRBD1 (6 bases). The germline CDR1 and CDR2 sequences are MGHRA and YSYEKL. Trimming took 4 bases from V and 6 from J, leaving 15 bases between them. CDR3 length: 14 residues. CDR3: CASSPNLQGHGYTF. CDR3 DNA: TGCGCCAGCAGCCCCAACCTACAGGGTCATGGCTACACCTTC.

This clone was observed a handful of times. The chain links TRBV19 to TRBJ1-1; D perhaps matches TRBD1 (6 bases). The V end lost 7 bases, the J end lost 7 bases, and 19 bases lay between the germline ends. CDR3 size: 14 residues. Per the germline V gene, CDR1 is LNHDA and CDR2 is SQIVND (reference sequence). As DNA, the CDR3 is TGTGCCAGTAAATGGAATTCGGACAGCCTTGAAGCTTTCTTT. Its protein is CASKWNSDSLEAFF.

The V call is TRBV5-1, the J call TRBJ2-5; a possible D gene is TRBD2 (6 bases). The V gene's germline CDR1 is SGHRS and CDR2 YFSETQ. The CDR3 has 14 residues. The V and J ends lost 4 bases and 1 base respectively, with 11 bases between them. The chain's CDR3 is CASSAGSSQETQYF. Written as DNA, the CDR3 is TGCGCCAGCAGCGCCGGGAGTTCCCAAGAGACCCAGTACTTC. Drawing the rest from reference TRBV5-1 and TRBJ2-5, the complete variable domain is KAGVTQTPRYLIKTRGQQVTLSCSPISGHRSVSWYQQTPGQGLQFLFEYFSETQRNKGNFPGRFSGRQFSNSRSEMNVSTLELGDSALYLCASSAGSSQETQYFGPGTRLLVL.

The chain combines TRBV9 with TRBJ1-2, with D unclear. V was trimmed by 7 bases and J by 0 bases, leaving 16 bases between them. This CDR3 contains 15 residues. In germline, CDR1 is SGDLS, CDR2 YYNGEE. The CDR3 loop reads CASGTGIEANYGYTF. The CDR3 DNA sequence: TGTGCCAGCGGTACGGGAATCGAAGCTAACTATGGCTACACCTTC.